These 8 T cell receptor beta chains were all obtained from the same sample, sequenced in a study of T cells after yellow fever vaccination. TCRdb reprocessed the 5' RACE reads via MiXCR and lists one record per CDR3 protein. This table holds 350,000 to 450,000 distinct CDR3 sequences, 18% found once. Material: PBMCs, obtained before the yellow fever booster vaccination. All receptors come from a man in his late teens or twenties who received the YFV17D yellow fever vaccine.

The V call is TRBV20-1, the J call TRBJ2-5; 10 bases line up with TRBD2. The germline V gene encodes CDR1 DFQATT and CDR2 SNEGSKA (reference sequence). The CDR3 is 14 residues long. Trimming cost V 7 bases and J 1 base; bases outside gene matches: 6. CDR3 sequence (DNA): TGCAGTGGGCTACTAGCGGGGCGCCAAGAGACCCAGTACTTC. Translation: CSGLLAGRQETQYF.

The V and J genes are TRBV7-6 and TRBJ2-6; D assignment may be TRBD1 or TRBD2 (5 bases each). Per the germline V gene, CDR1 is SGHVS and CDR2 is FNYEAQ. The V gene lost 1 base and the J gene lost 4 bases, with 17 bases spanning the gap. The CDR3 runs 18 residues. The chain's CDR3 is CASSLVRESSSGANVLTF. The CDR3 DNA is TGTGCCAGCAGCTTAGTCAGGGAGTCTTCGAGCGGGGCCAACGTCCTGACTTTC.

The V call is TRBV7-2, the J call TRBJ2-3; 9 bases are shared with TRBD2. CDR1 and CDR2 from the germline V gene are SGHTA and FQGNSA. J gave up 2 bases and V 1 base, and 10 bases lay outside the gene matches. CDR3 size: 18 residues. The CDR3 spells CASSLVPAGGPATDTQYF. DNA for the CDR3: TGTGCCAGCAGCTTAGTTCCGGCGGGGGGGCCAGCCACAGATACGCAGTATTTT.

V usage is TRBV9 and J usage is TRBJ2-2; the D is unclear. Trimming pared 3 bases from V and 0 bases from J, leaving 6 bases between. The CDR3 has 14 residues. CDR1 SGDLS and CDR2 YYNGEE come from the germline V gene. CDR3 in DNA: TGTGCCAGCAGCGCCGATACGAACACCGGGGAGCTGTTTTTT. Protein sequence: CASSADTNTGELFF.

This clonotype showed up just a few times. The chain combines TRBV7-9 with TRBJ1-5; D is unresolved. With 1 base removed from V and 6 bases from J, the gap between germline ends came to 13 bases. CDR1 SEHNR and CDR2 FQNEAQ come from the germline V gene (reference sequence). This CDR3 spans 15 amino acids. The CDR3 DNA follows: TGTGCCAGCAGCTTAGGGCGGAGGGATGGTCAGCCCCAGCATTTT. This gives the protein CASSLGRRDGQPQHF.

The rearrangement links TRBV6-2 or TRBV6-3 to TRBJ2-1, with 8 bases identical to TRBD2. The CDR3 spans 13 residues. V shed 4 bases, J shed 14 bases, and the junction held 10 bases outside the gene matches. Per germline, CDR1 MNHEY and CDR2 SVGEGT. The CDR3 loop is CASSSTLAGLKFF. In nucleotides, the CDR3 is TGTGCCAGCAGTTCGACGCTAGCGGGTCTCAAGTTCTTC.

V gene TRBV5-6 combines with J gene TRBJ1-1, with D uncertain. This CDR3 contains 15 residues. From germline, CDR1 is SGHDT and CDR2 YYEEEE. The germline V and J ends were trimmed by 4 bases and 1 base, with 14 bases remaining between them. CDR3 amino acids: CASSTDLNPNTEAFF. CDR3 DNA sequence: TGTGCCAGCAGCACGGACCTAAATCCGAACACTGAAGCTTTCTTT.

This clonotype came up a few times. The V gene is TRBV2, the J gene TRBJ2-3; 9 bases are shared with TRBD1. Trimming removed 5 bases from V and 4 bases from J; junction bases left unmatched: 7. The germline V gene encodes CDR1 SNHLY and CDR2 FYNNEI. This CDR3 has 15 amino acids. CDR3 amino acids: CASSLQGDRADTQYF. CDR3 in DNA: TGTGCCAGCAGTCTACAGGGGGACAGGGCAGATACGCAGTATTTT.